This T cell receptor (beta chain) is drawn from a study of technical replicates of blood from a handful of donors. J gave up 0 bases and V 6 bases, and 18 bases lay outside the gene matches. Per the germline V gene, CDR1 is SGHNT and CDR2 is YYREEE (reference sequence). This CDR3 is 20 amino acids long. Using immunoSEQ multiplex PCR, the repertoire was profiled, and TCRdb retains in-frame clones only, with some absent. The sample carries more than 65,000 clones, roughly 95% recorded once. This TCR derives from a human donor in good health. V is TRBV5-4 and J is TRBJ2-1; 10 bases line up with TRBD2. Sequencing was carried out using T cells isolated from PBMCs. Written as DNA, the CDR3 is TGTGCCAGCACCTCGGGCGGCCTAGCGGGGGTAGACAGCTCCTACAATGAGCAGTTCTTC. Protein: CASTSGGLAGVDSSYNEQFF.